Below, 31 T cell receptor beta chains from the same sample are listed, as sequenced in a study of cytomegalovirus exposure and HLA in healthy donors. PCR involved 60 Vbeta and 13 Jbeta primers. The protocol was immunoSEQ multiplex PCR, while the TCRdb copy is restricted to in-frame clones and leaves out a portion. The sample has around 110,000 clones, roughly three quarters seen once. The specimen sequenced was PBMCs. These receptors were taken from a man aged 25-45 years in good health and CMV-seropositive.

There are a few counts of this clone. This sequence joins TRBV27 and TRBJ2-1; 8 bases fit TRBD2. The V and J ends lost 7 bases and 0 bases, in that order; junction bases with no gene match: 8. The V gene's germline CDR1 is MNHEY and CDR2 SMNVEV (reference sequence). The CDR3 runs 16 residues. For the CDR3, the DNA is TGTGCCAGCATTCCGTTAGGGACTAGCTCCTACAATGAGCAGTTCTTC. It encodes CASIPLGTSSYNEQFF.

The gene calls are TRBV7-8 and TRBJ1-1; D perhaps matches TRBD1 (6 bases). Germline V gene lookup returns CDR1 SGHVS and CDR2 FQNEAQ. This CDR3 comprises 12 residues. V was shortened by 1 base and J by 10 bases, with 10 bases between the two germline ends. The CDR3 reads CASSLDRVAAFF. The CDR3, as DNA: TGTGCCAGCAGCTTAGACAGGGTGGCAGCTTTCTTT.

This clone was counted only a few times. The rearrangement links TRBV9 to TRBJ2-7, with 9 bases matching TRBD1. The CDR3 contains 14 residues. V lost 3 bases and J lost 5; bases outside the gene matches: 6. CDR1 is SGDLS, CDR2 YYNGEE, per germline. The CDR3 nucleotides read TGTGCCAGCAGCGCGGGACAGGGACGCAACGAGCAGTACTTC. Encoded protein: CASSAGQGRNEQYF.

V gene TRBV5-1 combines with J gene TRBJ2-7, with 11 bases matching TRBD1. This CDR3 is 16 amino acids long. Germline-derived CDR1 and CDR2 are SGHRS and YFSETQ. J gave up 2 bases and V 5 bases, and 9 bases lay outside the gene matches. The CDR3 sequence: CASRDPPGQGAYEQYF. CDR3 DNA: TGCGCCAGCAGGGACCCCCCGGGACAGGGGGCCTACGAGCAGTACTTC.

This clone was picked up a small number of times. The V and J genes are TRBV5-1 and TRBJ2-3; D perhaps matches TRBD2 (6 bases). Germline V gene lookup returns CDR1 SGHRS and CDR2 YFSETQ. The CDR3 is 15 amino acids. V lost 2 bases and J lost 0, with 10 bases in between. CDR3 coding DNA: TGCGCCAGCAGCTTTGTGGGAGGAAGCACAGATACGCAGTATTTT. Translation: CASSFVGGSTDTQYF. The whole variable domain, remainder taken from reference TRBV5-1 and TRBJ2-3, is KAGVTQTPRYLIKTRGQQVTLSCSPISGHRSVSWYQQTPGQGLQFLFEYFSETQRNKGNFPGRFSGRQFSNSRSEMNVSTLELGDSALYLCASSFVGGSTDTQYFGPGTRLTVL.

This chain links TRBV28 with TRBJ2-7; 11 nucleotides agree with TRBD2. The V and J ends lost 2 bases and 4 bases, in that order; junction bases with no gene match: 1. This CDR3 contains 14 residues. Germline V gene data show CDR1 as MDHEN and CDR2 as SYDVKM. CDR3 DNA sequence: TGTGCCAGCAGTTTAACTAGCGGGAGATACGAGCAGTACTTC. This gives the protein CASSLTSGRYEQYF. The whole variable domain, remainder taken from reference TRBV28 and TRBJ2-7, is DVKVTQSSRYLVKRTGEKVFLECVQDMDHENMFWYRQDPGLGLRLIYFSYDVKMKEKGDIPEGYSVSREKKERFSLILESASTNQTSMYLCASSLTSGRYEQYFGPGTRLTVT.

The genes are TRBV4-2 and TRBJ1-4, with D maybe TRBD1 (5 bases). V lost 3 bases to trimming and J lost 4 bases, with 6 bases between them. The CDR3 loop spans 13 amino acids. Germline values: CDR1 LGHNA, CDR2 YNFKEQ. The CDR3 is CASSQTVNEKLFF. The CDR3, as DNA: TGTGCCAGCAGCCAGACAGTTAATGAAAAACTGTTTTTT.

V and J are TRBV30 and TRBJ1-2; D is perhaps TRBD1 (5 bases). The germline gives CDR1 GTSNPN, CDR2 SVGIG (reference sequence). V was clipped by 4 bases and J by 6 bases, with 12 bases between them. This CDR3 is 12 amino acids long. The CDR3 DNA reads TGTGCCTGGACCCCACGGGGGGATGGCTACACCTTC. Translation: CAWTPRGDGYTF.

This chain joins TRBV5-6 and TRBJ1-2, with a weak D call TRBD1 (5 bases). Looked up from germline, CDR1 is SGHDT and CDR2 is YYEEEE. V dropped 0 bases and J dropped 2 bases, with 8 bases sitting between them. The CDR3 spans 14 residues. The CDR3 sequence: CASSLGQGNYGYTF. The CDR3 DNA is TGTGCCAGCAGCTTGGGGCAGGGAAACTATGGCTACACCTTC.

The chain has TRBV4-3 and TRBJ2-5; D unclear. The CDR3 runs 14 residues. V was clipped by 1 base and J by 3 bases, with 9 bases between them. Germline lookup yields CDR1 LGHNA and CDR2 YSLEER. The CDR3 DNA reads TGCGCCAGCAGCCAAGCTCTTACTAAAGAGACCCAGTACTTC. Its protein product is CASSQALTKETQYF.

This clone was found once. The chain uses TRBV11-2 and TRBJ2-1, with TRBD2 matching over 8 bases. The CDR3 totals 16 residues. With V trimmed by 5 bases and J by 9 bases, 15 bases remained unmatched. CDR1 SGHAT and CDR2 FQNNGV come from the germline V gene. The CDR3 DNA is TGTGCCAGCAGCCTACTTGGAGCGGGGGCCTCAACTGAGCAGTTCTTC. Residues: CASSLLGAGASTEQFF.

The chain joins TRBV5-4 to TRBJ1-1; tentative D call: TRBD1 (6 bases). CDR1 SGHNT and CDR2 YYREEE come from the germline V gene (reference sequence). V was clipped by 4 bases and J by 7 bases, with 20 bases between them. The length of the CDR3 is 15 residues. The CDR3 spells CASSPELDRGGEAFF. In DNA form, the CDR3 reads TGTGCCAGCAGCCCGGAGTTGGACAGAGGGGGTGAAGCTTTCTTT.

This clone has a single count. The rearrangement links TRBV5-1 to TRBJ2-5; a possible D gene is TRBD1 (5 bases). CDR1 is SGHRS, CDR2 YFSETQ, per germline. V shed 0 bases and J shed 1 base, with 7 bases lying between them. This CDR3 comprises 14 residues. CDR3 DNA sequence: TGCGCCAGCAGCTTGGGACAGACCCAAGAGACCCAGTACTTC. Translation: CASSLGQTQETQYF. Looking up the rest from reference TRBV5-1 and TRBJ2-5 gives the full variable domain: KAGVTQTPRYLIKTRGQQVTLSCSPISGHRSVSWYQQTPGQGLQFLFEYFSETQRNKGNFPGRFSGRQFSNSRSEMNVSTLELGDSALYLCASSLGQTQETQYFGPGTRLLVL.

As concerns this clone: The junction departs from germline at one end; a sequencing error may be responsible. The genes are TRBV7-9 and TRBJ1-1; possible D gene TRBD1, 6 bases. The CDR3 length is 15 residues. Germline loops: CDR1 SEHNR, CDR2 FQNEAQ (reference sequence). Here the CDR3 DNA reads TGTTCCAGCAGCTCGCAGGGGAATATGAACACTGAAGCTTTCTTT. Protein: CSSSSQGNMNTEAFF.

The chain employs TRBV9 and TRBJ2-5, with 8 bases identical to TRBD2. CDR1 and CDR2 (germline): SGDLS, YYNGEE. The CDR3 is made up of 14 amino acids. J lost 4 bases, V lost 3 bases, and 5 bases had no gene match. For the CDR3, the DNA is TGTGCCAGCAGCGAAAGCGGGAGTTTAGAGACCCAGTACTTC. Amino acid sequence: CASSESGSLETQYF.

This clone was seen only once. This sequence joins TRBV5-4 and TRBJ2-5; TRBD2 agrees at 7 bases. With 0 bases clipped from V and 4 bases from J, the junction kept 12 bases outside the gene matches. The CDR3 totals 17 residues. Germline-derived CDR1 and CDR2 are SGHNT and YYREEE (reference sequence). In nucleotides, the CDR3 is TGTGCCAGCAGCTTGGCACTGGGTAGCGGGTTGGGAGAGACCCAGTACTTC. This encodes CASSLALGSGLGETQYF.

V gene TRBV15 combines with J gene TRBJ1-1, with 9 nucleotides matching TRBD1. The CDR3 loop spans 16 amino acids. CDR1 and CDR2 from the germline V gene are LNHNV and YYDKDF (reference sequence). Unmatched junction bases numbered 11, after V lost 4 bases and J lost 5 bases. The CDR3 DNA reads TGTGCCACCAGCAAGGAAGGGGGGACAGGGTGGACTGAAGCTTTCTTT. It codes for CATSKEGGTGWTEAFF.

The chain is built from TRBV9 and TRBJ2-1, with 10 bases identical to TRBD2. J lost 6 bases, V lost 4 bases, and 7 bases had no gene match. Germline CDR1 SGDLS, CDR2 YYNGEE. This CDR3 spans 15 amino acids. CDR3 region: CASSTSGTGANEQFF. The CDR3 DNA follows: TGTGCCAGCAGCACTAGCGGGACGGGAGCCAATGAGCAGTTCTTC.

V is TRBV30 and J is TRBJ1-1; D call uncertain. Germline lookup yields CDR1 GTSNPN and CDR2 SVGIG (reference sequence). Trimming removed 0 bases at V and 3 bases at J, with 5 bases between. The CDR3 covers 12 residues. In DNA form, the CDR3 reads TGTGCCTGGAGTGTTTCGGACACTGAAGCTTTCTTT. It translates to CAWSVSDTEAFF.

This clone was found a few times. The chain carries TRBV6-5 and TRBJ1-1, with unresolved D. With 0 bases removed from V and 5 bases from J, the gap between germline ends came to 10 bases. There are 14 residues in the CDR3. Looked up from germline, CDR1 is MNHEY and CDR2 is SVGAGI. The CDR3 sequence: CASSYSPGVTEAFF. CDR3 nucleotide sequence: TGTGCCAGCAGTTACTCACCGGGAGTAACTGAAGCTTTCTTT.

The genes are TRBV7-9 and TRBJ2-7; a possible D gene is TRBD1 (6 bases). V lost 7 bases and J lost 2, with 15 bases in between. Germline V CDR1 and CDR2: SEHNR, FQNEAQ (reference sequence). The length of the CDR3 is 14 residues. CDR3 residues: CASTIYDRPYEQYF. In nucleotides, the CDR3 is TGTGCCAGCACCATCTACGACAGGCCCTACGAGCAGTACTTC.

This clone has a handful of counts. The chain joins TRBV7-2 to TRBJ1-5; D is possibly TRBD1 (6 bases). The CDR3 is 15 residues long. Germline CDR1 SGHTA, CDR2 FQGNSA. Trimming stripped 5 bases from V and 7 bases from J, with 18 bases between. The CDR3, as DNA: TGTGCCAGCAGCACGAGGCAGGGGCGAGGGCAGCCCCAGCATTTT. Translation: CASSTRQGRGQPQHF.

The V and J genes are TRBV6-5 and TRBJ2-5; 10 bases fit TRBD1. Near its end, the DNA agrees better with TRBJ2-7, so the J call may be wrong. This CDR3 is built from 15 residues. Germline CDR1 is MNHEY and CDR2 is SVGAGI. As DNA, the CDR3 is TGTGCCAGCAGGCCTACCGGGACAGGGGACTACGAGCAGTACTTC. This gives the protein CASRPTGTGDYEQYF.

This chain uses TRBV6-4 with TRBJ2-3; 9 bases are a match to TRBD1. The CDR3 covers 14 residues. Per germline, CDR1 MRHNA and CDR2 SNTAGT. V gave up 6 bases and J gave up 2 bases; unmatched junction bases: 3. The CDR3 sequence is CASSPQGATDTQYF. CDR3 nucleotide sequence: TGTGCCAGCAGCCCACAGGGGGCCACAGATACGCAGTATTTT.

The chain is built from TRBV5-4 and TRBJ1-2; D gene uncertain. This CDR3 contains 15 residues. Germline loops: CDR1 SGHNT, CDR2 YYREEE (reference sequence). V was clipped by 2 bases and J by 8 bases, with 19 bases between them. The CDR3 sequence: CASSFGSGGVRGYTF. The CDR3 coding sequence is TGTGCCAGCAGCTTTGGGTCCGGCGGTGTAAGGGGCTACACCTTC. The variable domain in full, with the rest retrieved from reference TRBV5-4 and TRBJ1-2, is ETGVTQSPTHLIKTRGQQVTLRCSSQSGHNTVSWYQQALGQGPQFIFQYYREEENGRGNFPPRFSGLQFPNYSSELNVNALELDDSALYLCASSFGSGGVRGYTFGSGTRLTVV.

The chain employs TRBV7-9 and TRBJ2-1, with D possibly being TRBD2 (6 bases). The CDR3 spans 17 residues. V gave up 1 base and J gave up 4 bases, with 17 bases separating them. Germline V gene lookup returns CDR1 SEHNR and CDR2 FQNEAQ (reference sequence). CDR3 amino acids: CASSLGSVAVNYNEQFF. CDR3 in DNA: TGTGCCAGCAGCTTAGGTAGCGTAGCGGTCAATTACAATGAGCAGTTCTTC.

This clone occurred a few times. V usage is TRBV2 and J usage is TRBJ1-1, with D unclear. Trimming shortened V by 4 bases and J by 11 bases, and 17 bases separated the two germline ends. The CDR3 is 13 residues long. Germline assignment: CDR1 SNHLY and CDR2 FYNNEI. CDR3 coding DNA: TGTGCCAGCAGTGGGTCTGATTCTATTTCGGCTTTCTTT. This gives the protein CASSGSDSISAFF.

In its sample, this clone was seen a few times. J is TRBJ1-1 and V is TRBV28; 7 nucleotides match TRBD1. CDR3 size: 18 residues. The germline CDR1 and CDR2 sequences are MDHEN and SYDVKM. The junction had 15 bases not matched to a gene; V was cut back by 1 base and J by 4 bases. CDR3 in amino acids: CASSLLAGAGGLGTEAFF. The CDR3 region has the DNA TGTGCCAGCAGTTTATTAGCGGGGGCAGGGGGACTTGGCACTGAAGCTTTCTTT.

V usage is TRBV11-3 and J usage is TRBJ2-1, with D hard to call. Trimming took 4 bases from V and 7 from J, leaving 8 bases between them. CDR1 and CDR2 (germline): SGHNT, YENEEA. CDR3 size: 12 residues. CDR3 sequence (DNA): TGTGCCAGCAGCTCCGACGGGAATGAGCAGTTCTTC. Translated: CASSSDGNEQFF. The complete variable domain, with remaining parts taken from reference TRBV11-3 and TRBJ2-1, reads EAGVVQSPRYKIIEKKQPVAFWCNPISGHNTLYWYLQNLGQGPELLIRYENEEAVDDSQLPKDRFSAERLKGVDSTLKIQPAELGDSAVYLCASSSDGNEQFFGPGTRLTVL.

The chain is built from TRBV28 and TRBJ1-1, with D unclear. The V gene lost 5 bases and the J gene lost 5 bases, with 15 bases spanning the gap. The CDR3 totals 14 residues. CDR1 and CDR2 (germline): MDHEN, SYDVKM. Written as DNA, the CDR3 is TGTGCCAGCAGTCATGACACCACTAGGACTGAAGCTTTCTTT. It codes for CASSHDTTRTEAFF.

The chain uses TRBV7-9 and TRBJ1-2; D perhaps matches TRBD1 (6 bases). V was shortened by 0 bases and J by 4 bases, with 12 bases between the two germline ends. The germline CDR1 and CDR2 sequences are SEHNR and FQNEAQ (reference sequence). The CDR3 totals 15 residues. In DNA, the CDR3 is TGTGCCAGCAGCTTAGCCCTCGACAGGTCCTATGGCTACACCTTC. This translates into CASSLALDRSYGYTF.